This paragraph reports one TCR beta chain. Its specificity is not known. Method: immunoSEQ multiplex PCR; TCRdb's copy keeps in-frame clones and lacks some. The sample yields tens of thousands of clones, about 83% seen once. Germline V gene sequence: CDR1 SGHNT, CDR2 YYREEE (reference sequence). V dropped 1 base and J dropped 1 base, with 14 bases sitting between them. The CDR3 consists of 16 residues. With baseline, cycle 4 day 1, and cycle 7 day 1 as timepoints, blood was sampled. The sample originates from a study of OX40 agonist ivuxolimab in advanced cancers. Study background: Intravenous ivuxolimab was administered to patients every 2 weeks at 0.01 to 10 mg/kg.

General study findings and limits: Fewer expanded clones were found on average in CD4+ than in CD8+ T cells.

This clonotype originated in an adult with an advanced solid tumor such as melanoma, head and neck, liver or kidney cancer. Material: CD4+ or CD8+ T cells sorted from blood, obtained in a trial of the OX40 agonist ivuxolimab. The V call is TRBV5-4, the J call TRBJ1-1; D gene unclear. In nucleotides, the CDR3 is TGTGCCAGCAGCTTGAGCAGAGTTAACAGGAACACTGAAGCTTTCTTT. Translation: CASSLSRVNRNTEAFF.